This T cell receptor beta chain was sequenced in a study of post-analysis software for immune sequencing data. In the study overall: Multiple sclerosis in the patients followed relapsing-remitting, secondary progressive and progressive-relapsing courses.

There are 17 residues in the CDR3. V was clipped by 5 bases and J by 6 bases; unmatched bases: 21. Looked up from germline, CDR1 is DFQATT and CDR2 is SNEGSKA (reference sequence). Study-wide findings and caveats: Among multiple sclerosis patients, normalized Chao1 diversity was significantly below that of controls. In patients, about 5 TRBV segments were more frequent than in controls, with TRBV5-6, TRBV5-1 and TRBV20-1 among them. F measure grouped same-batch samples tightly together.

This clonotype was counted a few times. Its antigen is undetermined. The library was made from cDNA and included unique molecular identifiers. Yield was 500,000 to 600,000 cDNA molecules from approximately 0.91 to 9.4 million T cells. Via MiXCR, TCRdb re-called the PCR reads, giving one row per CDR3 protein. The sample has roughly 870,000 distinct CDR3 sequences, approximately 53% seen once; the top ten hold 4.6%. J is TRBJ2-7 and V is TRBV20-1; 8 bases line up with TRBD2. The clonotype originates from a girl aged 5 to 17 with multiple sclerosis. The sample taken for sequencing was blood. The CDR3: CSALASGLSRGRGEQYF. The CDR3 bases are TGCAGTGCTCTCGCTAGCGGGCTTAGTAGGGGCCGGGGCGAGCAGTACTTC.